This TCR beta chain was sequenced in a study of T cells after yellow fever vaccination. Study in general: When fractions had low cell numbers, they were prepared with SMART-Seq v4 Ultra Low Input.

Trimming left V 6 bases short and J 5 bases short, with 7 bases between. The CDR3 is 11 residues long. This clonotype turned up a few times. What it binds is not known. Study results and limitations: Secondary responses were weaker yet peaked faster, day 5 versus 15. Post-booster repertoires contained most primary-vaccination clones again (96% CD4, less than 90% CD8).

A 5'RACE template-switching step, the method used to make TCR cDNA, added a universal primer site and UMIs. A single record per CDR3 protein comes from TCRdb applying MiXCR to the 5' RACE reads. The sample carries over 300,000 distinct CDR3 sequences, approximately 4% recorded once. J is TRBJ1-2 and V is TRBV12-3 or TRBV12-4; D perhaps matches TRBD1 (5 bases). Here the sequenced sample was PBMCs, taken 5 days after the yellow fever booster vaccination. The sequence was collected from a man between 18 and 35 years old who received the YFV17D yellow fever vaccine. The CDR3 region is CASSTGYGYTF. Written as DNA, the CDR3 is TGTGCCAGCAGCACAGGTTATGGCTACACCTTC.